The clone carrying this TCR beta chain has ten or more counts. The data were taken from a study of T cells after yellow fever vaccination. The length of the CDR3 is 15 residues. The V segment lost 6 bases and the J segment 3 bases; nucleotides outside the gene matches: 11. Germline V gene sequence: CDR1 MNHEY, CDR2 SVGEGT. TCRdb recomputed calls from the 5' RACE reads with MiXCR, one row per CDR3 protein. Among 100,000 to 150,000 distinct CDR3 sequences listed, roughly 9% were seen once. The TCR sequence derives from a man between 18 and 35 years old who received the YFV17D yellow fever vaccine. This chain connects TRBV6-2 or TRBV6-3 to TRBJ2-7; 7 bases are a match to TRBD2. The material was CD8+ T cells sorted from PBMCs, obtained on the day of the yellow fever booster vaccination. CDR3 residues: CASRVVPSGHYEQYF. The CDR3 DNA reads as TGTGCCAGCAGAGTAGTGCCTAGCGGCCACTACGAGCAGTACTTC.